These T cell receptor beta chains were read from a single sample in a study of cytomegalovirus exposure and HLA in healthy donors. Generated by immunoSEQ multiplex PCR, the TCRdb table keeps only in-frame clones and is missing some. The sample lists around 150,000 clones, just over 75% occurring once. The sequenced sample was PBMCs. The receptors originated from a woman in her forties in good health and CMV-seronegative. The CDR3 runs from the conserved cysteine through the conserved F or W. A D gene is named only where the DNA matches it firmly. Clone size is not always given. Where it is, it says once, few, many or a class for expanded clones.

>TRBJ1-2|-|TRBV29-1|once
TGCAGCGTTGGCCGGGGCAGGGGTGGCTACACCTTC
CSVGRGRGGYTF
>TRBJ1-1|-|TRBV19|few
TGTGCCAGTACCCCAAACCCGGGACAGAACACTGAAGCTTTCTTT
CASTPNPGQNTEAFF
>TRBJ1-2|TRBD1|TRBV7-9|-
TGTGCCAGCAGCTCCCGTAGCACCTTCCGGGACAGTTTGGACACCTTC
CASSSRSTFRDSLDTF
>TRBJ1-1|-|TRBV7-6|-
TGTGCCACTAAAGGGGTCCACACTGAAGCTTTCTTT
CATKGVHTEAFF
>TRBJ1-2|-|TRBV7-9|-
TGTGCCAGCAGCCCAGAGGGAGAGGGTGGCTACACCTTC
CASSPEGEGGYTF
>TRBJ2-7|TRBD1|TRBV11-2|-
TGTGCCAGCAGCTTAGTGGGACAGGGAAACTACGAGCAGTACTTC
CASSLVGQGNYEQYF
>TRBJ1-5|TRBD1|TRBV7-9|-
TGTGCCAGCAGCCAAGGGACAGGGGAGCCCCAGCATTTT
CASSQGTGEPQHF
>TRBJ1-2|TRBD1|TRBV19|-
TGTGCCAGTAGTATGAGACAGGGGAGCGGCTACACCTTC
CASSMRQGSGYTF
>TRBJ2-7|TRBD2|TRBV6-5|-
TGTGCCAGCAGTCGGACTAGCTTCTACGAGCAGTACTTC
CASSRTSFYEQYF
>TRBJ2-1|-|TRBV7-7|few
TGTGCTAGCAGCTTAGGGGCCGGGGATGAGCAGTTCTTC
CASSLGAGDEQFF
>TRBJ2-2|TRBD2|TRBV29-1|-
TGCAGCGTTCCTTCCTCGGGACTAGCGGGAGTTGGCACCGGGGAGCTGTTTTTT
CSVPSSGLAGVGTGELFF
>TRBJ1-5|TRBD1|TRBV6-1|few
TGTGCCAGCAGTGATCGGGGACAGGGGCGCAATCAGCCCCAGCATTTT
CASSDRGQGRNQPQHF
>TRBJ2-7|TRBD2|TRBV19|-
TGTGCCAGTAGTACGACTAGCGGGAGAAACTACGAGCAGTACTTC
CASSTTSGRNYEQYF
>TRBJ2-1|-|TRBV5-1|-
TGCGCCAGCAGCTTGACAGGGCCGAACAATGAGCAGTTCTTC
CASSLTGPNNEQFF
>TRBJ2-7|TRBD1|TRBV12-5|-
TGTGCTAGAGCCGGGGGACAGGGTTCCTACGAGCAGTACTTC
CARAGGQGSYEQYF
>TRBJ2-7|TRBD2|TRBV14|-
TGTGCCAGCAGCCAAGGGGCTAGCGGGTTACCCTACGAGCAGTACTTC
CASSQGASGLPYEQYF
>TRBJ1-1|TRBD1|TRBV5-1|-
TGCGCCAGCAGCGCACAGGGGGGAAAAACTGAAGCTTTCTTT
CASSAQGGKTEAFF
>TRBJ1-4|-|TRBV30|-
TGTGCCTGGAGTACGAGCAGGGGATCTAATGAAAAACTGTTTTTT
CAWSTSRGSNEKLFF
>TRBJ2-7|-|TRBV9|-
TGTGCCAGCAGCGTGGAGCCTAGCGCCGGGGTCCCCGAGCAGTACTTC
CASSVEPSAGVPEQYF
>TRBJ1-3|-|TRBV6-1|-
TGTGCCAGCCGACGGGTCTCTGGAAACACCATATATTTT
CASRRVSGNTIYF